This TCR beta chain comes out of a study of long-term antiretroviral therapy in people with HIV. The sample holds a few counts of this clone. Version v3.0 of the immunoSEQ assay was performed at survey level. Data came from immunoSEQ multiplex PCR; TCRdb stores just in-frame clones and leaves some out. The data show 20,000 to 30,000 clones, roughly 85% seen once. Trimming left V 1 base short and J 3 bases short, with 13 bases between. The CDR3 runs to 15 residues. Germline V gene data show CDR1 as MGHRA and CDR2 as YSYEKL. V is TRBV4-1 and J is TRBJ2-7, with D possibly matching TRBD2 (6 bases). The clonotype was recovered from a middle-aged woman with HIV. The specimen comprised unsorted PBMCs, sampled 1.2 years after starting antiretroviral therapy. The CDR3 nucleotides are TGCGCCAGCAGCCAAGGTAGCGGTCTGAGCTACGAGCAGTACTTC. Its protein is CASSQGSGLSYEQYF.